These 2 T cell receptor beta chains came from one sample sequenced in a study of identical twins. One entry per CDR3 protein results from TCRdb running MiXCR on the 5' RACE reads. This sample has approximately 630,000 distinct CDR3 sequences; 7% to 7.5% occur once, and the top ten carry about 1.6%. The same data also went into a second study, on yellow fever vaccine responses in identical twins.

Sequencing was done on a sample of PBMCs. The receptors here all came from a woman in her late teens or twenties in good health.

This clonotype appeared a few times. V usage is TRBV2 and J usage is TRBJ1-2; no clear D. The germline V gene encodes CDR1 SNHLY and CDR2 FYNNEI. Trimming removed 3 bases at V and 5 bases at J, with 10 bases between. The CDR3 length is 13 residues. The CDR3 here is CASSDNSLYGYTF. Here the CDR3 DNA reads TGTGCCAGCAGTGATAACAGTTTGTATGGCTACACCTTC.

This clonotype was counted between two and nine times. The genes are TRBV20-1 and TRBJ2-1; 7 bases are a match to TRBD2. V lost 3 bases and J lost 6; bases outside the gene matches: 11. Germline lookup yields CDR1 DFQATT and CDR2 SNEGSKA (reference sequence). The CDR3 spans 15 residues. This CDR3 is CSASPLWEGLNEQFF. Here the CDR3 DNA reads TGCAGTGCTAGTCCTCTGTGGGAGGGCCTCAATGAGCAGTTCTTC.